These 3 T cell receptor beta chains were sequenced from one sample in a study of post-analysis software for immune sequencing data. Study-level findings and limits: Patients carried roughly 5 TRBV segments more frequently than controls did, and TRBV5-6, TRBV5-1 and TRBV20-1 were among them.

These receptors' targets are unknown. Carried by the TCR beta cDNA libraries were unique molecular identifiers. TCRdb passed the PCR reads through MiXCR, listing each CDR3 protein once. The sample has approximately 770,000 distinct CDR3 sequences, just over 45% seen once. Material for sequencing was blood. The receptors derive from a girl aged 10 to 17 with multiple sclerosis.

This clonotype was detected a few times. The rearrangement uses TRBV12-3 or TRBV12-4 and TRBJ2-7; D uncertain. CDR3 length: 13 residues. Trimming cost V 4 bases and J 3 bases, with 10 bases left between them. CDR3 DNA: TGTGCCAGCAGTTGGACCTTAAACTACGAGCAGTACTTC. Protein product: CASSWTLNYEQYF.

This clonotype appeared a few times. V usage is TRBV5-6 and J usage is TRBJ1-2; TRBD1 agrees at 7 bases. CDR1 is SGHDT, CDR2 YYEEEE, per germline. V lost 4 bases to trimming and J lost 7 bases; unmatched junction nucleotides: 10. The CDR3 covers 14 residues. DNA for the CDR3: TGTGCCAGCAGCCGACAGGGTTACCCGGCTGGCTACACCTTC. Its translation is CASSRQGYPAGYTF.

J is TRBJ2-7 and V is TRBV5-1, with 7 nucleotides matching TRBD2. The CDR3 totals 15 residues. Germline trimming cut 1 base from V and 2 bases from J; bases unmatched to any gene: 6. Looked up from germline, CDR1 is SGHRS and CDR2 is YFSETQ. CDR3: CASSLPGTMAYEQYF. The CDR3 bases are TGCGCCAGCAGCTTGCCAGGGACTATGGCCTACGAGCAGTACTTC.